These 27 T cell receptor beta chains were sequenced from one sample in a study of a mutant IDH1 vaccine in newly diagnosed glioma. Generated by immunoSEQ multiplex PCR, the TCRdb table keeps only in-frame clones and is missing some. The data contain some 61,000 clones, 84% of them singletons. What these receptors recognize is not known. Noted time point: week 35, safety follow-up. The study gave 300 ug of mutant IDH1 20-mer peptide per vaccine dose, with topical imiquimod. Specimen: PBMCs, collected from a glioma patient whose treatment included an IDH1 peptide vaccine. These receptors were obtained from a young man with glioma.

The chain employs TRBV4-1 and TRBJ1-4, with 8 nucleotides matching TRBD1. V trimming: 4 bases; J trimming: 6 bases; junction bases outside the gene matches: 10. Per the germline V gene, CDR1 is MGHRA and CDR2 is YSYEKL. CDR3 length equals 16 residues. This CDR3 reads CASSRVQGERDEKLFF. CDR3 in DNA: TGCGCCAGCAGCCGCGTACAGGGGGAGAGAGATGAAAAACTGTTTTTT.

This chain links TRBV11-2 with TRBJ1-2, with D possibly TRBD1 on 5 matching bases. The V and J ends lost 5 bases and 4 bases respectively, with 11 bases between them. Per germline, CDR1 SGHAT and CDR2 FQNNGV. The CDR3 covers 13 residues. This CDR3 reads CASSPGTAYGYTF. The DNA for the CDR3 is TGTGCCAGCAGCCCCGGGACGGCCTATGGCTACACCTTC.

The CDR3 region has the DNA TGTGCCAGCAGTGACCCTTCCGACAGGGCGCACTATGGCTACACCTTC. The encoded protein is CASSDPSDRAHYGYTF. The V call is TRBV25-1, the J call TRBJ1-2; TRBD1 aligns across 7 bases. Unmatched junction bases numbered 10, after V lost 3 bases and J lost 3 bases. CDR3 size: 16 residues. CDR1 MGHDK and CDR2 SYGVNS come from the germline V gene.

The chain uses TRBV6-6 and TRBJ2-1; D unresolved. V lost 10 bases to trimming and J lost 0 bases, with 10 bases between them. The CDR3 is 13 residues long. Per germline, CDR1 MNHNY and CDR2 SVGAGI (reference sequence). The CDR3 region is CAIAESSYNEQFF. CDR3 coding DNA: TGTGCCATCGCCGAAAGCTCCTACAATGAGCAGTTCTTC.

This clone was detected only a few times. The J gene is TRBJ1-1, the V gene TRBV2; 7 bases agree with TRBD1. The V gene end was trimmed by 7 bases and the J gene end by 3 bases; junction bases not matched to a gene: 2. The CDR3 covers 12 residues. CDR1 is SNHLY, CDR2 FYNNEI, per germline. The CDR3 DNA is TGTGCCAGCATGGGACAGTACACTGAAGCTTTCTTT. This codes for CASMGQYTEAFF.

This chain joins TRBV6-1 and TRBJ2-7, with unresolved D. From germline, CDR1 is MNHNS and CDR2 SASEGT. The CDR3 runs 15 residues. V was shortened by 2 bases and J by 0 bases, with 11 bases between the two germline ends. Here the CDR3 DNA reads TGTGCCAGCAGTGAACCAGTTATGAGCTCCTACGAGCAGTACTTC. Amino acids: CASSEPVMSSYEQYF.

Details on this clone: This sample includes further DNA sequences coding for the same CDR3. V usage is TRBV9 and J usage is TRBJ1-1; no definite D call. Germline V gene data show CDR1 as SGDLS and CDR2 as YYNGEE. Trimming removed 0 bases from V and 0 bases from J, with 9 bases in between. This CDR3 is built from 15 residues. CDR3 sequence reads: CASSVDPGMNTEAFF. The CDR3 DNA sequence: TGTGCCAGCAGCGTAGATCCAGGAATGAACACTGAAGCTTTCTTT.

The chain joins TRBV29-1 to TRBJ2-5; 12 nucleotides agree with TRBD2. Germline V gives CDR1 SQVTM, CDR2 ANQGSEA. V dropped 6 bases and J dropped 5; count of bases not matched to a gene: 16. CDR3 length equals 17 residues. CDR3 residues: CSVLVGLAGGHGETQYF. CDR3 sequence (DNA): TGCAGCGTCCTTGTGGGGCTAGCGGGGGGGCATGGTGAGACCCAGTACTTC.

This chain links TRBV15 with TRBJ2-2, with TRBD1 as a possible D gene (6 bases). Trimming left V 2 bases short and J 5 bases short, with 6 bases between. CDR3 size: 13 residues. From germline, CDR1 is LNHNV and CDR2 YYDKDF (reference sequence). The CDR3: CATSRTGTGELFF. CDR3 in DNA: TGTGCCACCAGCAGAACAGGGACCGGGGAGCTGTTTTTT.

The chain recombines TRBV9 with TRBJ2-3, with 14 bases aligning to TRBD2. Unmatched junction bases numbered 1, after V lost 3 bases and J lost 4 bases. This CDR3 is built from 15 residues. Germline CDR1 reads SGDLS; CDR2 reads YYNGEE. The CDR3 DNA follows: TGTGCCAGCAGCGCGGGACTAGCGGGGGCAGATACGCAGTATTTT. This encodes CASSAGLAGADTQYF.

V is TRBV5-6 and J is TRBJ1-2, with TRBD1 matching over 9 bases. Germline V gives CDR1 SGHDT, CDR2 YYEEEE. Germline trimming cut 4 bases from V and 4 bases from J; bases unmatched to any gene: 8. The CDR3 covers 15 residues. CDR3 region: CASSDTGGYRYGYTF. The DNA for the CDR3 is TGTGCCAGCAGCGACACAGGGGGCTACCGCTATGGCTACACCTTC. The complete variable domain, with remaining parts taken from reference TRBV5-6 and TRBJ1-2, reads DAGVTQSPTHLIKTRGQQVTLRCSPKSGHDTVSWYQQALGQGPQFIFQYYEEEERQRGNFPDRFSGHQFPNYSSELNVNALLLGDSALYLCASSDTGGYRYGYTFGSGTRLTVV.

The genes are TRBV29-1 and TRBJ1-4; 8 positions match TRBD1. The CDR3 is 15 residues long. Germline V gives CDR1 SQVTM, CDR2 ANQGSEA. Germline trimming cut 6 bases from V and 8 bases from J; bases unmatched to any gene: 14. In nucleotides, the CDR3 is TGCAGCGTCATGACAGGGGCAATAATTGGGGAAAAACTGTTTTTT. It translates to CSVMTGAIIGEKLFF.

This rearrangement joins TRBV6-6 to TRBJ1-5; D is unclear. In germline, CDR1 is MNHNY, CDR2 SVGAGI (reference sequence). The CDR3 runs 14 residues. With 2 bases removed from V and 7 bases from J, the gap between germline ends came to 12 bases. In nucleotides, the CDR3 is TGTGCCAGCAGTTACGGGGATCGGCGGCAGCCCCAGCATTTT. Translation gives CASSYGDRRQPQHF.

The gene calls are TRBV11-2 and TRBJ1-1; D is perhaps TRBD1 (5 bases). From germline, CDR1 is SGHAT and CDR2 FQNNGV. Trimming left V 2 bases short and J 11 bases short, with 15 bases between. The CDR3 has 13 residues. In DNA, the CDR3 is TGTGCCAGCAGCTTATCCGGCGGGACCTGGGCTTTCTTT. Amino acid sequence: CASSLSGGTWAFF.

V and J are TRBV9 and TRBJ2-7, with D perhaps given as TRBD1 or TRBD2 (5 bases each). V was pared by 0 bases and J by 6 bases, with 13 bases between. The CDR3 length is 14 residues. Germline CDR1 and CDR2: SGDLS and YYNGEE. The CDR3 here is CASSVGGTRSEQYF. The CDR3 nucleotides read TGTGCCAGCAGCGTAGGGGGCACTAGAAGCGAGCAGTACTTC.

This chain uses TRBV7-2 with TRBJ2-5, with TRBD2 matching over 7 bases. Germline-derived CDR1 and CDR2 are SGHTA and FQGNSA. The CDR3 contains 16 residues. J was trimmed by 1 base and V by 0 bases; bases with no gene match: 5. The CDR3, as DNA: TGTGCCAGCAGCTTAGCCCGGACTAGGATCCAAGAGACCCAGTACTTC. This sequence encodes CASSLARTRIQETQYF.

This clone was recorded only once. V gene TRBV5-6 combines with J gene TRBJ2-2, with D perhaps matching TRBD2 (6 bases). Germline V gene data show CDR1 as SGHDT and CDR2 as YYEEEE. The length of the CDR3 is 15 residues. V was pared by 8 bases and J by 1 base, with 15 bases between. As DNA, the CDR3 is TGTGCCAGTCTTTCTCGGGGGATGAACACCGGGGAGCTGTTTTTT. This translates into CASLSRGMNTGELFF. Based on the CDR3 plus reference TRBV5-6 and TRBJ2-2, the full variable domain is DAGVTQSPTHLIKTRGQQVTLRCSPKSGHDTVSWYQQALGQGPQFIFQYYEEEERQRGNFPDRFSGHQFPNYSSELNVNALLLGDSALYLCASLSRGMNTGELFFGEGSRLTVL.

V usage is TRBV19 and J usage is TRBJ1-2, with unresolved D. CDR1 and CDR2 from the germline V gene are LNHDA and SQIVND (reference sequence). This CDR3 region has 12 residues. The V gene lost 7 bases and the J gene lost 8 bases, with 14 bases spanning the gap. The CDR3 loop reads CASNGDNRGYTF. The CDR3 DNA follows: TGTGCCAGTAACGGGGATAACCGCGGCTACACCTTC.

The V and J genes are TRBV4-1 and TRBJ1-2, with 9 bases aligning to TRBD1. Germline V lookup: CDR1 MGHRA, CDR2 YSYEKL. V shed 6 bases and J 8 bases; nucleotides not matched to a gene: 13. The CDR3 is 15 amino acids. This CDR3 reads CASRYPGTGMEGYTF. The CDR3 coding sequence is TGCGCCAGCAGATACCCGGGGACAGGGATGGAGGGCTACACCTTC.

V and J are TRBV7-9 and TRBJ2-6; 9 bases line up with TRBD1. Germline-derived CDR1 and CDR2 are SEHNR and FQNEAQ (reference sequence). Losses at the gene ends were 3 bases for V and 3 bases for J; bases not matched to a gene: 9. This CDR3 region has 18 residues. The CDR3 here is CASSFPGTGTFGANVLTF. The CDR3 region has the DNA TGTGCCAGCAGCTTCCCCGGGACAGGGACGTTTGGGGCCAACGTCCTGACTTTC.

This sequence joins TRBV4-1 and TRBJ2-3; 9 nucleotides match TRBD2. The J segment lost 0 bases and the V segment lost 0 bases, leaving 1 base of the junction unmatched. CDR1 and CDR2 (germline): MGHRA, YSYEKL. The CDR3 spans 16 residues. The CDR3 DNA sequence: TGCGCCAGCAGCCAAGAGGCGGGAGGGAGCACAGATACGCAGTATTTT. Translated, it gives CASSQEAGGSTDTQYF.

This chain joins TRBV28 and TRBJ2-7; 8 bases fit TRBD2. Trimming removed 3 bases from V and 9 bases from J; junction bases left unmatched: 16. The CDR3 sequence is 16 residues long. Germline-derived CDR1 and CDR2 are MDHEN and SYDVKM. The CDR3, as DNA: TGTGCCAGCAGTTTCAGGACGGGAGGGCCTGGGGGTGGGCAGTACTTC. Its translation is CASSFRTGGPGGGQYF.

The V call is TRBV18, the J call TRBJ1-6; 10 bases line up with TRBD1. V was pared by 6 bases and J by 8 bases, with 13 bases of the junction left unmatched. Germline V gives CDR1 KGHSH, CDR2 LQKENI. This CDR3 has 17 amino acids. CDR3 in amino acids: CASSAAGTGAGDSPLHF. DNA of the CDR3: TGTGCCAGCTCGGCAGCCGGGACAGGGGCAGGAGATTCACCCCTCCACTTT.

V usage is TRBV6-5 and J usage is TRBJ2-7; 7 bases are a match to TRBD1. V gave up 2 bases and J gave up 5 bases; unmatched junction bases: 9. The CDR3 is made up of 15 amino acids. Germline values: CDR1 MNHEY, CDR2 SVGAGI. This chain's CDR3 is CASSYRPTGRNEQYF. The CDR3 bases are TGTGCCAGCAGTTACCGGCCGACAGGGCGAAACGAGCAGTACTTC.

The genes are TRBV2 and TRBJ1-1; 10 bases align to TRBD1. Germline CDR1 and CDR2: SNHLY and FYNNEI. The CDR3 consists of 14 residues. V dropped 7 bases and J dropped 11; count of bases not matched to a gene: 13. The CDR3 DNA reads as TGTGCCAGCACCGCCCTTAGGGACAGGGGACATGCTTTCTTT. It encodes CASTALRDRGHAFF.

This clone was detected a few times. J is TRBJ2-1 and V is TRBV27; 13 bases agree with TRBD2. The CDR3 totals 15 residues. Germline V gives CDR1 MNHEY, CDR2 SMNVEV (reference sequence). V shed 6 bases, J shed 5 bases, and the junction held 4 bases outside the gene matches. The chain's CDR3 is CASSVGTSGNNEQFF. In DNA form, the CDR3 reads TGTGCCAGCAGCGTCGGGACTAGCGGGAACAATGAGCAGTTCTTC.

The chain uses TRBV19 and TRBJ1-1, with 9 bases matching TRBD1. Germline V CDR1 and CDR2: LNHDA, SQIVND (reference sequence). The CDR3 is 14 residues long. The V segment lost 6 bases and the J segment 11 bases; nucleotides outside the gene matches: 13. The CDR3 region is CASSQGGFTGGAFF. The CDR3 DNA is TGTGCCAGTAGCCAGGGGGGATTTACAGGGGGCGCTTTCTTT.